This TCR beta chain was recorded in a study of cytotoxic CD8 clonotypes in ibrutinib-treated CLL (dated by TCRdb to the early 2020s). For the study in its entirety: The cohort included about 15 treatment-naive and approximately eleven relapsed/refractory patients; about 18 were IGHV unmutated. Longitudinal samples were available for about 30% of the 86 trial participants. Cryopreserved peripheral blood mononuclear cells were obtained before treatment, at response, and at either sustained remission or disease progression. Every remission and progressive disease sample was obtained while ibrutinib was still being received by the patients. The response samples were drawn at a median of roughly eleven months into treatment, with a range of about 6 to 40 months. Responses were partial in roughly 24 patients and complete in 2; after median around 65 months follow-up, about 15 stayed in remission and some twelve progressed. On average, each sample yielded roughly 250,000 productive templates and about 95,000 productive rearrangements.

According to the study, the label for this sample's time point signals: roughly 23 months on ibrutinib. For TCR beta library preparation, roughly 2.2 micrograms of genomic DNA were isolated from cryopreserved PBMCs. Longitudinal blood samples from CLL patients on ibrutinib monotherapy were analyzed using high-throughput TCR beta sequencing. The patients were enrolled in a single-center, open-label phase 2 trial of ibrutinib monotherapy. A MiSeq instrument was used for deep resolution sequencing, which targeted depths ranging from 1 in 1 million up to 1 in 200,000 T cells, with coverage averaging 10x for each clonotype. The immunoSEQ hsTCRB Kit was used to generate the TCR beta libraries. As for the authors' bioinformatics: ImmunoSEQ Data Assistant and ImmunoSEQ Analyzer were used for data analysis, and V, D and J genes were assigned according to IMGT definitions. Clonality was computed as one minus normalized Shannon entropy of productive rearrangement frequencies, ranging from 0 to 1. Only overrepresented clonotypes making up at least 0.05% of the repertoire of each patient were included in the public clonotype analysis. Roughly 12 age-matched healthy donor repertoires from immuneACCESS were used as controls for clonality. This immuneACCESS table, as held by TCRdb, lists in-frame sequences with V and J called but not all clones. Of the missing ones, under half trace to an unresolved V gene in checked studies; the others have no known cause. Clone size and V and J calls were adopted from that table, with D and trimming inferred from the DNA. The sample yields about 45,000 clones; 50% to 75% were counted once. 20% to 25% of the sample is in the top ten clones.

The trim is 1 base for V and 7 bases for J, with a gap of 4 bases between the germline ends. The cysteine opens and the phenylalanine closes a CDR3 of 11 amino acids. The sequence is cut down to CDR3 DNA, 33 bases in frame from base 1. In the germline V gene, CDR1 corresponds to MNHNS and CDR2 to SASEGT. Here is what the overall study found, with its caveats: Public clonotypes were found to be uncommon and were observed to contract or remain stable during treatment; the increase in clonality was shown to reflect expansion of private clonotypes at ibrutinib response. Baseline clonality exceeded that of age-matched healthy donors and correlated strongly with circulating CD8+ T-cell counts. Sampling times were not matched between patients in sustained remission and patients whose disease was progressing, and lymph node repertoires were not examined. Clonality increased at ibrutinib response, stayed stable in sustained remission, and fell back toward baseline at progression.

As for this clone: Its antigen is still unknown. Within one base of it there is no much larger clone, and no base qualities were kept.

This TCR derives from a human donor with chronic lymphocytic leukemia. The sample was PBMCs, taken after 24 months of ibrutinib treatment. Rearrangement joined TRBV6-1 to TRBJ1-2; there is no confident call for the D gene. The CDR3 in this case is CASSEGVGYTF. The nucleotide sequence reads as follows: TGTGCCAGCAGTGAAGGGGTTGGCTACACCTTC.